This T cell receptor (beta chain) was identified during a study of regulatory T cells in long-lasting Graves disease. Looked up from germline, CDR1 is DFQATT and CDR2 is SNEGSKA (reference sequence). The CDR3 is made up of 11 amino acids. With 3 bases removed from V and 4 bases from J, the gap between germline ends came to 6 bases. This clonotype was recorded a few times. iRepertoire HTBI primers and Arm-PCR of CDR3 regions built TCR beta libraries. Via MiXCR, TCRdb re-called the multiplex PCR reads, giving one row per CDR3 protein. The data show approximately 390,000 distinct CDR3 sequences, under 20% seen once. Time point indicated: newly diagnosed GD, antithyroid drugs for less than 3 months. After RNA was extracted from PBMCs, the TCR library was made from it. These data also formed part of another study, on T cells in Graves' hyperthyroidism and ophthalmopathy. Per that study: The TCR CDR3 first-round RT-PCR relied on the HTBI primer set.

This chain connects TRBV20-1 to TRBJ1-1; no firm D call. Material: peripheral blood mononuclear cells (PBMCs), obtained at new diagnosis, from a patient treated with antithyroid drugs. The sequence was collected from a woman between 18 and 29 years old with Graves disease. The CDR3 DNA follows: TGCAGTGCTAGGTGGGGCACTGAAGCTTTCTTT. It yields the protein CSARWGTEAFF.